Reported below is one TCR beta chain. Its antigen remains unknown. The read ends 3 residues early relative to the CDR3; the germline J gene fills the gap. The data are from a study of T cells in women clearing cervical HPV infection. Study observations and caveats: CIN3+ cases had significantly higher TCR richness than controls; evenness did not differ. Richness differences could reflect unmeasured T-cell content per sample.

V gave up 0 bases and J gave up 6 bases, with 15 bases separating them. Germline lookup yields CDR1 LGHNA and CDR2 YNFKEQ. The CDR3 extends over 17 amino acids. Generated by immunoSEQ multiplex PCR, the TCRdb table keeps only in-frame clones and is missing some. With some 20,000 clones in the sample, the ten largest clones hold about 5%. This rearrangement joins TRBV4-2 to TRBJ1-6; possibly TRBD1 for D (6 bases). The sample taken for sequencing was blood buffy coat. The clonotype comes from a woman aged 18 to 69 with a cervical HPV16 infection that either progressed to CIN3+ or cleared (not recorded which). The part of the CDR3 DNA that was read is TGTGCCAGCAGCCAAGATGGAGGGGGGGCCGGTAATTCACCC. This codes for CASSQDGGGAGNSP. The full CDR3 protein reads CASSQDGGGAGNSPLHF.